The rows below give T cell receptor beta chains drawn from one sample of a study of Graves' ophthalmopathy and Graves' hyperthyroidism. Each CDR3 protein gets one entry after TCRdb re-called the multiplex PCR reads with MiXCR. Of 500,000 to 700,000 distinct CDR3 sequences in the sample, 39% were seen once. Sequencing was carried out using peripheral blood or thyroid tissue (not recorded which). Receptors were obtained from an adult man with Graves' hyperthyroidism. CDR3s leave out the opening cysteine and the closing phenylalanine or tryptophan. Fields, in order: V gene, J gene, CDR3 protein.

TRBV12-3/TRBV12-4,TRBJ1-3,ASSRKRGGNTIY
TRBV5-6,TRBJ1-5,ASSLGTWPQH
TRBV20-1,TRBJ1-6,SARDFEQGLSSYNSPLH
TRBV7-9,TRBJ1-4,ASSTRQGTNEKLF
TRBV5-8,TRBJ1-1,ASSLEQNMNTEAF
TRBV24-1,TRBJ2-2,ATSDENTGELF
TRBV19,TRBJ1-1,AGRRDRTNTEAF
TRBV24-1,TRBJ1-2,ATSDSSGGDGYT
TRBV19,TRBJ1-5,ASSFKTKYQPQH
TRBV29-1,TRBJ1-3,SVEPGRRLNTIY
TRBV5-1,TRBJ2-1,ASSLAGGGFSSEQF
TRBV7-3,NA,ASSYSVDQPQY
TRBV6-6,TRBJ2-7,ASSPGALYEQY
TRBV10-3,TRBJ2-1,AISDLERGGHEQF
TRBV7-8,TRBJ1-5,ASSSLGQGGNQPQH
TRBV19,TRBJ2-7,ASSIGLAEGAYEQY
TRBV20-1,TRBJ2-7,SAGDLPIPYYEQY
TRBV19,TRBJ1-1,ASSVTGTMNTEAF
TRBV7-9,TRBJ2-7,ASSQSFGTSGATPSYEQY
TRBV19,TRBJ1-2,ASSPWDRSNYGYT
TRBV4-1,TRBJ1-2,ASSQDLADRGGGYT
TRBV12-3/TRBV12-4,NA,ASSSRDRGPTQF
TRBV20-1,TRBJ1-2,SASGLSGGQGEDGYT
TRBV3-1,TRBJ2-7,ASGGQGAYEQY
TRBV7-9,TRBJ2-5,ASSLSVGETQY
TRBV20-1,TRBJ2-7,SARDLWAYEQY
TRBV10-3,TRBJ2-7,AIGESGTGAYEQY
TRBV7-2,TRBJ2-7,ASSRDRDEQY
TRBV5-1,TRBJ1-1,ASTPTVSGPEAF
TRBV2,TRBJ1-1,ASSEEAGMNTEAF
TRBV29-1,TRBJ1-1,SVRGQGAKAF
TRBV18,TRBJ2-5,ASSPKTRQETQY
TRBV5-1,TRBJ1-6,ASSLGDNSPLH
TRBV7-9,NA,ASSFSGGGHNEQF
TRBV29-1,TRBJ1-2,SAVWLAGRTDTQYGYT
TRBV20-1,TRBJ1-1,SASTGMNTEAF
TRBV10-3,NA,ATQDGAHHTQY
TRBV14,TRBJ1-2,ASSQESLFVGGYT
TRBV2,TRBJ2-7,AGTSSGGHYEQY
TRBV28,TRBJ1-1,ASGPGTGGTEAF
TRBV9,TRBJ2-5,ASSTGQGEETQY
TRBV10-3,TRBJ2-3,AIRDSETSTDTQY
TRBV12-3/TRBV12-4,TRBJ1-2,ASSFKEWDGYGYT
TRBV19,TRBJ2-1,ASRDRAYNEQF
TRBV5-6,TRBJ1-1,ASSFGSGGMNTEAF
TRBV7-9,TRBJ2-5,ASSPSTGTGLETQY
TRBV20-1,TRBJ2-2,SATPTSGELF
TRBV5-1,TRBJ1-3,ASSSDGISGNTIY
TRBV7-7,NA,ASSLGQQNEQF
TRBV11-2,TRBJ1-1,ASSIGQGFSEAF
TRBV25-1,TRBJ1-6,ASSDGNSPLH
TRBV20-1,TRBJ1-2,SARIVGGARYGYT
TRBV7-8,TRBJ2-5,ASSLGQGFQIQEIQY
TRBV25-1,TRBJ1-2,ASRGGDYGYT
TRBV7-2,TRBJ1-5,ASSAIYEGNQPQH
TRBV19,TRBJ1-5,ASSIDGQGVQPQH
TRBV13,TRBJ2-7,ASSFGEIYEQY